The next 20 T cell receptor beta chains were all read from a single sample in a study of shared clonotypes between healthy human individuals. This table comes from immunoSEQ multiplex PCR, and its TCRdb copy is limited to in-frame clones, with some not included. The data show some 2,000,000 clones, roughly 94% seen once. Sequencing was performed on naive CD4+ T cells sorted from blood. Documented subset: CD45RA+ positively selected. The receptors were sampled from a man between 18 and 29 years old in good health.

The V gene is TRBV5-3, the J gene TRBJ1-5; D may be TRBD1 (5 bases). TRBV5-3 has ORF status, its function being uncertain. V was clipped by 5 bases and J by 5 bases, with 20 bases between them. This CDR3 comprises 16 residues. CDR3 coding DNA: TGTGCCAGAAGTCGCCTTGTTCGACAGCCCTATCAGCCCCAGCATTTT. It specifies CARSRLVRQPYQPQHF.

The rearrangement joins TRBV11-1 to TRBJ1-1, with TRBD1 as a possible D gene (5 bases). This CDR3 is 15 amino acids long. Looked up from germline, CDR1 is SGHAT and CDR2 is FQDESV (reference sequence). Deletions cut 5 bases from V and 3 bases from J, with 16 bases between. CDR3 sequence: CASSPPGAWDTEAFF. As DNA, the CDR3 is TGTGCCAGCAGCCCTCCCGGGGCGTGGGACACTGAAGCTTTCTTT.

This chain links TRBV21-1 with TRBJ2-5; whether TRBD2, the table's D call, matches the DNA was not checked. TRBV21-1 is a pseudogene. The CDR3 spans 14 residues. CDR3 sequence reads: CASPGGDTQETQYF. CDR3 DNA sequence: TGTGCCAGCCCGGGGGGGGACACACAAGAGACCCAGTACTTC.

The chain recombines TRBV5-1 with TRBJ1-3; 9 positions match TRBD1. This CDR3 has 15 amino acids. CDR1 and CDR2 from the germline V gene are SGHRS and YFSETQ. The V and J ends lost 4 bases and 4 bases, in that order; junction bases with no gene match: 6. The CDR3: CASSLGQGYGNTIYF. CDR3 nucleotides: TGCGCCAGCAGCCTTGGACAGGGGTACGGAAACACCATATATTTT.

V is TRBV28 and J is TRBJ2-5, with D perhaps matching TRBD1 (6 bases). V was clipped by 6 bases and J by 3 bases, with 11 bases between them. From germline, CDR1 is MDHEN and CDR2 SYDVKM. The length of the CDR3 is 13 residues. The CDR3 sequence is CASRNRVEETQYF. The CDR3 nucleotides read TGTGCCAGCAGAAACAGGGTGGAAGAGACCCAGTACTTC.

Here the CDR3 DNA reads TGTGCCAGCAGCTCCCTGGGTAGGGCTCGCAATGAGCAGTTCTTC. Protein product: CASSSLGRARNEQFF. The rearrangement links TRBV5-6 to TRBJ2-1; unclear D gene. The CDR3 sequence is 15 residues long. With 3 bases removed from V and 6 bases from J, the gap between germline ends came to 16 bases. Germline CDR1 SGHDT, CDR2 YYEEEE.

CDR3 sequence: CARLKLKWDGFSYEQYF. Here the CDR3 DNA reads TGTGCCAGACTAAAACTTAAGTGGGACGGCTTTTCCTACGAGCAGTACTTC. The gene calls are TRBV5-4 and TRBJ2-7; the D gene could be TRBD1 or TRBD2 (5 bases each). Germline V gene lookup returns CDR1 SGHNT and CDR2 YYREEE (reference sequence). Trimming removed 8 bases from V and 1 base from J, with 25 bases in between. CDR3 length: 17 residues.

CDR3 coding DNA: TGTGCCAGCAGCGTAGGAATGAAGGGAGGGGAGCTGTTTTTT. The encoded protein is CASSVGMKGGELFF. The rearrangement uses TRBV9 and TRBJ2-2; no firm D call. The CDR3 spans 14 residues. Germline CDR1 SGDLS, CDR2 YYNGEE. V lost 0 bases and J lost 8, with 11 bases in between.

The chain joins TRBV6-1 to TRBJ1-4; the match to TRBD1 covers 7 bases. CDR1 is MNHNS and CDR2 is SASEGT in the germline V gene. CDR3 length: 16 residues. Trimming removed 0 bases from V and 8 bases from J; junction bases left unmatched: 9. DNA of the CDR3: TGTGCCAGCAGTGAAGCGGGGCAGGGGGGAGGAGAAAAACTGTTTTTT. It yields the protein CASSEAGQGGGEKLFF.

This clone is a singleton in its sample. The chain carries TRBV5-6 and TRBJ2-2; 8 bases are a match to TRBD1. This CDR3 has 14 residues. Germline V gene sequence: CDR1 SGHDT, CDR2 YYEEEE. V was clipped by 2 bases and J by 4 bases; unmatched bases: 1. In nucleotides, the CDR3 is TGTGCCAGCAGCTTTACAGGGGGCACCGGGGAGCTGTTTTTT. It encodes CASSFTGGTGELFF.

The CDR3 here is CASSLGARGMNTEAFF. In nucleotides, the CDR3 is TGTGCCAGCAGCTTGGGGGCCCGGGGGATGAACACTGAAGCTTTCTTT. This sequence joins TRBV5-6 and TRBJ1-1, with D possibly being TRBD1 (5 bases). CDR3 length equals 16 residues. The ends were cut back, 0 bases at V and 0 bases at J, with 12 bases in the middle. Germline values: CDR1 SGHDT, CDR2 YYEEEE.

This chain links TRBV7-2 with TRBJ2-3; no firm D call. V lost 4 bases, J lost 2 bases, and 10 bases lay in between. The length of the CDR3 is 14 residues. Germline CDR1 reads SGHTA; CDR2 reads FQGNSA. In nucleotides, the CDR3 is TGTGCCAGCAGCTCCTACCTCCTCACAGATACGCAGTATTTT. It encodes CASSSYLLTDTQYF.

This chain uses TRBV5-8 with TRBJ1-4, with D perhaps TRBD1 (5 bases). The CDR3 extends over 14 amino acids. The V end was cut by 1 base, the J end by 13 bases, with 17 bases between. Germline V gene lookup returns CDR1 SGHTS and CDR2 YDEGEE. CDR3: CASSLSGTAGSLFF. The CDR3, as DNA: TGTGCCAGCAGCTTGAGCGGGACGGCCGGGTCACTGTTTTTT.

Remarks on this clone: Other DNA sequences from this sample encode an identical CDR3 as well. The rearrangement links TRBV18 to TRBJ2-7, with D unresolved. Germline values: CDR1 KGHSH, CDR2 LQKENI. V shed 3 bases and J shed 0 bases, with 9 bases lying between them. This CDR3 comprises 14 residues. The CDR3 nucleotides read TGTGCCAGCTCACCCCTCGACGGCTCCTACGAGCAGTACTTC. Amino acid sequence: CASSPLDGSYEQYF.

Concerning this clone: Other DNA sequences in this sample translate to the same CDR3. V usage is TRBV18 and J usage is TRBJ2-7, with D possibly TRBD2 on 7 matching bases. The germline V and J ends were trimmed by 5 bases and 2 bases, with 10 bases remaining between them. Germline lookup yields CDR1 KGHSH and CDR2 LQKENI. This CDR3 is 13 amino acids long. The CDR3: CASSTGTTYEQYF. The CDR3 DNA follows: TGTGCCAGCTCAACAGGGACTACCTACGAGCAGTACTTC.

With regard to this clone: One junction end disagrees with the germline gene, perhaps due to a read error. The chain couples TRBV6-4 to TRBJ2-1; TRBD2 might be the D (5 bases). In germline, CDR1 is MRHNA, CDR2 SNTAGT. This CDR3 spans 14 amino acids. The CDR3, as DNA: TGTGCCAGCAGGGACTCGAGCTCCTACAATGAGCAGTTCTTC. Its protein product is CASRDSSSYNEQFF.

This clone has a single count. V and J are TRBV6-5 and TRBJ1-2; maybe TRBD1 (5 bases). V gave up 2 bases and J gave up 4 bases, with 11 bases separating them. The length of the CDR3 is 14 residues. CDR1 and CDR2 from the germline V gene are MNHEY and SVGAGI. The CDR3 is CASSYMGEGYGYTF. The CDR3, as DNA: TGTGCCAGCAGTTACATGGGGGAGGGCTATGGCTACACCTTC.

V usage is TRBV7-8 and J usage is TRBJ2-7; D possibly corresponds to TRBD2 (5 bases). The CDR3 has 14 residues. Trimming took 5 bases from V and 6 from J, leaving 17 bases between them. Germline V gene sequence: CDR1 SGHVS, CDR2 FQNEAQ. The CDR3 nucleotides read TGTGCCAGCAGCCTCTGGGAGTCCGCGGGCGAGCAGTACTTC. Its translation is CASSLWESAGEQYF. Variable domain in full (rest from reference TRBV7-8 and TRBJ2-7): GAGVSQSPRYKVAKRGQDVALRCDPISGHVSLFWYQQALGQGPEFLTYFQNEAQLDKSGLPSDRFFAERPEGSVSTLKIQRTQQEDSAVYLCASSLWESAGEQYFGPGTRLTVT.

As DNA, the CDR3 is TGCAGTGCTGGCGTAGACTATGGCTACACCTTC. Its translation: CSAGVDYGYTF. The chain uses TRBV20-1 and TRBJ1-2; no clear D gene. This CDR3 is 11 amino acids long. From germline, CDR1 is DFQATT and CDR2 SNEGSKA (reference sequence). V lost 5 bases, J lost 3 bases, and 7 bases lay in between.

This clone was seen just once. This rearrangement joins TRBV19 to TRBJ2-2; D call uncertain. CDR1 LNHDA and CDR2 SQIVND come from the germline V gene (reference sequence). This CDR3 contains 15 residues. Trimming cost V 7 bases and J 5 bases, with 17 bases left between them. In DNA form, the CDR3 reads TGTGCCAGTACCGCCTCCGCTACCGGGACCGGGGAGCTGTTTTTT. Translating it yields CASTASATGTGELFF.